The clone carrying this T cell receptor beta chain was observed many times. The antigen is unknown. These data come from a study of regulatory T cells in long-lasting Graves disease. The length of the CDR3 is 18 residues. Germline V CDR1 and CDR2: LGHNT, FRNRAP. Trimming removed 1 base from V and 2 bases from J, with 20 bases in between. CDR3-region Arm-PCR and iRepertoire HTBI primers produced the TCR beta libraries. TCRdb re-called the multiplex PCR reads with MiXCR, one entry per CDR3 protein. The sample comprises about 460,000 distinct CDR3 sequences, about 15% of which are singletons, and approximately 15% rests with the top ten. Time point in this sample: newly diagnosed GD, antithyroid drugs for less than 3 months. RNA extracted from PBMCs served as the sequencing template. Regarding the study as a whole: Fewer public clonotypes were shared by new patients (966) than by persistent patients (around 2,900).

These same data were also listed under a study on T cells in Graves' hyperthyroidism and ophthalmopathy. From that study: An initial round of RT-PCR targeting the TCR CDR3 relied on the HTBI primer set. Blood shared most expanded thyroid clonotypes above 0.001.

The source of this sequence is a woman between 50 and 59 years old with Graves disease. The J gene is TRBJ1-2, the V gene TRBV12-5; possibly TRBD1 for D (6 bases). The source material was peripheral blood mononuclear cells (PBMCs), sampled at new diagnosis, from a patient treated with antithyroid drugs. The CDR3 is CASGLALFTGNPNYGYTF. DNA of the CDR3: TGTGCTAGTGGTTTGGCCTTATTTACAGGGAATCCGAACTATGGCTACACCTTC.